Sequencing of this T cell receptor (beta chain) was carried out in a study of blood T cell repertoires in COVID-19. Overall study: Spain, Italy and the United States supplied samples that represented acute and convalescent COVID-19. Sources were T cells, B-cell-depleted T cells, or PBMCs; the material itself was cDNA or gDNA.

Germline CDR1 SGHDT, CDR2 YYEEEE. Losses at the gene ends were 3 bases for V and 4 bases for J; bases not matched to a gene: 11. The CDR3 is made up of 18 amino acids. In the original workflow: Nucleated cell number was recorded as an estimate derived from reference gene primer amplification. Produced via immunoSEQ multiplex PCR; TCRdb's table is partial and in-frame only. That table is the source of V, J and clone size, and D and trimming were worked out from the DNA. The sample has about 200,000 clones; roughly 84% are singletons. This TCR was recovered from a human donor in a cohort sampled during active COVID-19. The chain uses TRBV5-6 and TRBJ2-1; the match to TRBD2 covers 12 bases. Sequenced material: peripheral blood. CDR3: CASSSDAGLAGRYNEQFF. The CDR3 nucleotides are TGTGCCAGCAGCTCCGACGCCGGACTAGCGGGAAGGTACAATGAGCAGTTCTTC.